Here is one TCR beta chain with its context. The data belong to a study of OX40 agonist ivuxolimab in advanced cancers. The repertoire was sequenced with immunoSEQ multiplex PCR; TCRdb's copy has only in-frame clones and lacks some. The profile shows about 77,000 clones, roughly 84% of them singletons. Deletions cut 5 bases from V and 0 bases from J, with 10 bases between. CDR1 SQVTM and CDR2 ANQGSEA come from the germline V gene. The CDR3 runs 14 residues. The chain couples TRBV29-1 to TRBJ2-2, with D unresolved. The source of this sequence is an adult with an advanced solid tumor such as melanoma, head and neck, liver or kidney cancer. The sequenced sample was CD4+ or CD8+ T cells sorted from blood, obtained in a trial of the OX40 agonist ivuxolimab. The CDR3 sequence is CSVSRLTNTGELFF. DNA for the CDR3: TGCAGCGTTTCACGACTTACGAACACCGGGGAGCTGTTTTTT.